The 15 T cell receptor beta chains given below trace back to one sample, sequenced in a study of regulatory T cells in long-lasting Graves disease. HTBI primers from iRepertoire and Arm-PCR of CDR3 regions yielded the TCR beta libraries. TCRdb ran MiXCR on the multiplex PCR reads and lists one entry per CDR3 protein. Here the sample spans 550,000 to 700,000 distinct CDR3 sequences, about 16% being singletons. Time point defined: newly diagnosed GD, antithyroid drugs for less than 3 months. Extracted RNA from PBMCs served as the source of the TCR library. Separately, the same data were catalogued under a study of T cells in Graves' hyperthyroidism and ophthalmopathy.

This specimen was peripheral blood mononuclear cells (PBMCs), taken at new diagnosis, from a patient treated with antithyroid drugs. Receptors originate from a man aged 18 to 29 with Graves disease.

This clonotype was seen at least ten times. V usage is TRBV28 and J usage is TRBJ2-3, with no clear D. CDR1 MDHEN and CDR2 SYDVKM come from the germline V gene. V lost 6 bases and J 5 bases, leaving 12 bases between the germline ends. The CDR3 sequence is 13 residues long. CDR3 bases: TGTGCCAGCAGCTGGCGCCCTGGAGATACGCAGTATTTT. Translation gives CASSWRPGDTQYF. Full variable domain (remainder filled in from reference TRBV28 and TRBJ2-3): DVKVTQSSRYLVKRTGEKVFLECVQDMDHENMFWYRQDPGLGLRLIYFSYDVKMKEKGDIPEGYSVSREKKERFSLILESASTNQTSMYLCASSWRPGDTQYFGPGTRLTVL.

This clonotype was counted at least ten times. CDR3 protein: CASSVLNTEAFF. CDR3 nucleotides: TGTGCCAGCTCAGTCCTGAACACTGAAGCTTTCTTT. V usage is TRBV6-1 and J usage is TRBJ1-1; D call uncertain. From germline, CDR1 is MNHNS and CDR2 SASEGT. The CDR3 contains 12 residues. Trimming took 8 bases from V and 0 from J, leaving 7 bases between them.

As to this clonotype: A much larger clonotype is one base distant, so this may be a read error. V usage is TRBV30 and J usage is TRBJ1-2, with TRBD1 as a possible D gene (5 bases). V lost 3 bases and J lost 4, with 15 bases in between. The CDR3 sequence is 14 residues long. Germline V gene sequence: CDR1 GTSNPN, CDR2 SVGIG (reference sequence). The CDR3: CAWSPGGEGYGYTF. The CDR3 DNA is TGTGCCTGGAGCCCCGGGGGGGAGGGCTATGGCTACACCTTC. The whole variable domain, remainder taken from reference TRBV30 and TRBJ1-2, is SQTIHQWPATLVQPVGSPLSLECTVEGTSNPNLYWYRQAAGRGLQLLFYSVGIGQISSEVPQNLSASRPQDRQFILSSKKLLLSDSGFYLCAWSPGGEGYGYTFGSGTRLTVV.

The gene calls are TRBV19 and TRBJ1-5; D not resolved. V lost 3 bases, J lost 6 bases, and 9 bases lay in between. The length of the CDR3 is 13 residues. Germline CDR1 reads LNHDA; CDR2 reads SQIVND (reference sequence). The CDR3 coding sequence is TGTGCCAGTAGTATGAGTCCACTTCAGCCCCAGCATTTT. This sequence encodes CASSMSPLQPQHF. The complete variable domain, with remaining parts taken from reference TRBV19 and TRBJ1-5, reads DGGITQSPKYLFRKEGQNVTLSCEQNLNHDAMYWYRQDPGQGLRLIYYSQIVNDFQKGDIAEGYSVSREKKESFPLTVTSAQKNPTAFYLCASSMSPLQPQHFGDGTRLSIL.

The V and J genes are TRBV19 and TRBJ1-1, with D perhaps matching TRBD1 (5 bases). The V gene's germline CDR1 is LNHDA and CDR2 SQIVND (reference sequence). Trimming pared 5 bases from V and 7 bases from J, leaving 14 bases between. The CDR3 extends over 13 amino acids. CDR3 region: CASSWAGQGEAFF. For the CDR3, the DNA is TGTGCCAGTAGTTGGGCAGGGCAAGGTGAAGCTTTCTTT.

This sequence joins TRBV27 and TRBJ2-3; D is unclear. The V gene lost 2 bases and the J gene lost 0 bases, with 9 bases spanning the gap. Per germline, CDR1 MNHEY and CDR2 SMNVEV (reference sequence). This CDR3 region has 15 residues. CDR3 coding DNA: TGTGCCAGCAGTTTACTCAGTAAGAGCACAGATACGCAGTATTTT. Protein: CASSLLSKSTDTQYF.

For the CDR3, the DNA is TGTGCCAGCACCACACCGCGGGACAGACTGCGTACTCCCCAGCATTTT. Residues: CASTTPRDRLRTPQHF. The chain is built from TRBV6-1 and TRBJ1-5, with 7 bases lining up with TRBD1. The germline CDR1 and CDR2 sequences are MNHNS and SASEGT. V was pared by 7 bases and J by 10 bases, with 19 bases of the junction left unmatched. This CDR3 spans 16 amino acids.

This clonotype was seen at least ten times. The rearrangement joins TRBV12-3 or TRBV12-4 to TRBJ2-1, with TRBD2 identical over 11 bases. The CDR3 length is 15 residues. V was clipped by 3 bases and J by 5 bases; unmatched bases: 3. CDR3 region: CASSFTSGSHNEQFF. The CDR3 coding sequence is TGTGCCAGCAGTTTCACTAGCGGGAGTCACAATGAGCAGTTCTTC.

V usage is TRBV5-1 and J usage is TRBJ2-1, with D possibly matching TRBD1 (6 bases). The CDR3 is 16 residues long. Germline CDR1 and CDR2: SGHRS and YFSETQ. V lost 4 bases, J lost 10 bases, and 24 bases lay in between. Written as DNA, the CDR3 is TGCGCCAGCAGCAACCCCCCGGGGACACTAATTCCGGAGCAGTTCTTC. Residues: CASSNPPGTLIPEQFF.

The genes are TRBV29-1 and TRBJ2-5, with 9 bases aligning to TRBD2. Trimming took 7 bases from V and 1 from J; bases not matched to a gene: 10. The CDR3 contains 15 residues. The germline gives CDR1 SQVTM, CDR2 ANQGSEA. CDR3 sequence (DNA): TGCAGCGCCGTAACTAGCGGGCAGCCCCAAGAGACCCAGTACTTC. The encoded protein is CSAVTSGQPQETQYF.

There are many counts of this clonotype. The V and J genes are TRBV7-9 and TRBJ2-3; the D gene is possibly TRBD2 (5 bases). From germline, CDR1 is SEHNR and CDR2 FQNEAQ (reference sequence). This CDR3 comprises 14 residues. V shed 5 bases and J shed 4 bases, with 13 bases lying between them. The CDR3 sequence: CASSQGLAADTQYF. The CDR3 nucleotides read TGTGCCAGCAGCCAAGGACTGGCGGCAGATACGCAGTATTTT.

The V call is TRBV5-1, the J call TRBJ2-2; 10 bases are shared with TRBD2. The CDR3 covers 17 residues. Germline-derived CDR1 and CDR2 are SGHRS and YFSETQ. Losses at the gene ends were 4 bases for V and 3 bases for J; bases not matched to a gene: 9. The CDR3 here is CASSPGLAELYTGELFF. The CDR3 coding sequence is TGCGCCAGCAGCCCAGGACTAGCGGAACTTTACACCGGGGAGCTGTTTTTT.

This clonotype has a count of ten or more. This chain links TRBV28 with TRBJ2-1; D not certain. V was shortened by 4 bases and J by 0 bases, with 10 bases between the two germline ends. The CDR3 is made up of 15 amino acids. Germline V gives CDR1 MDHEN, CDR2 SYDVKM. CDR3 residues: CASSSPSSSYNEQFF. The CDR3, as DNA: TGTGCCAGCAGTTCGCCTAGTAGCTCCTACAATGAGCAGTTCTTC.

This clonotype was seen a handful of times. The rearrangement joins TRBV3-1 to TRBJ2-3; the match to TRBD2 covers 14 bases. The V gene's germline CDR1 is LGHDT and CDR2 YNNKEL (reference sequence). The CDR3 contains 17 residues. J lost 10 bases, V lost 4 bases, and 13 bases had no gene match. As DNA, the CDR3 is TGTGCCAGCAGCCCGGGACTAGCGGGAGTCAACAATAGCGCGCAGTATTTT. Its translation is CASSPGLAGVNNSAQYF.

In its sample, this clonotype was seen many times. This chain uses TRBV7-8 with TRBJ2-1; 7 bases match TRBD2. Germline CDR1 SGHVS, CDR2 FQNEAQ. V shed 2 bases, J shed 6 bases, and the junction held 7 bases outside the gene matches. This CDR3 comprises 15 residues. CDR3 sequence reads: CASSLLLGGSNEQFF. CDR3 coding DNA: TGTGCCAGCAGCTTACTCTTGGGCGGGAGCAATGAGCAGTTCTTC.